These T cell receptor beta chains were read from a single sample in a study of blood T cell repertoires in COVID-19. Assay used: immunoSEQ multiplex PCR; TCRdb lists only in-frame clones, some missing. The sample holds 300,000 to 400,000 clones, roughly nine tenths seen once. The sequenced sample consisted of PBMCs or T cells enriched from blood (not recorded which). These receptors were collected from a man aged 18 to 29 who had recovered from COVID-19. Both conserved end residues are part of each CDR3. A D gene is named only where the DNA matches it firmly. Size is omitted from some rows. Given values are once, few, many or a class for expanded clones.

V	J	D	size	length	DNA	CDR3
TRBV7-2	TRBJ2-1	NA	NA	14	TGTGCCAGCAGCTTAGAAGGCGCCTCGGGAGAGCAGTTCTTC	CASSLEGASGEQFF
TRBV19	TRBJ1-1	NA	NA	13	TGTGCCAGTAGTACTGGACAGCGGACTGAAGCTTTCTTT	CASSTGQRTEAFF
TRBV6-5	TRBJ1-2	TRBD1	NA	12	TGTGCCAGCAGTTCCCCAGGGGGAGGCTACACCTTC	CASSSPGGGYTF
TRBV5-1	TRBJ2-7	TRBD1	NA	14	TGCGCCAGCAACCTCAGGGGGCCCTCCGCCGAGCAGTACTTC	CASNLRGPSAEQYF
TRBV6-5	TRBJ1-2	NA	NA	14	TGTGCCAGCAGCCCCCAGGGCCCGATGGGCGGCTACACCTTC	CASSPQGPMGGYTF
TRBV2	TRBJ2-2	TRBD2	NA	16	TGTGCCAGCAGTGAAGAGGGGACTAGCGGCACCGGGGAGCTGTTTTTT	CASSEEGTSGTGELFF
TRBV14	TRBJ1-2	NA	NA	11	TGTGCCAGCAGCCAAGACAGGGGCTACACCTTC	CASSQDRGYTF
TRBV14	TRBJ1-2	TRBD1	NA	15	TGTGCCAGCAGCCCACGGGACAGCCGGTACTATGGCTACACCTTC	CASSPRDSRYYGYTF
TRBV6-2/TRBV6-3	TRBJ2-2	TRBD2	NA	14	TGTGCCAGCAGTTATTCTAGCGGGGCCGGGGAGCTGTTTTTT	CASSYSSGAGELFF
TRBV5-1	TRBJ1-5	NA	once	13	TGCGCCAGTTCGGTTGAGGGCAATCAGCCCCAGCATTTT	CASSVEGNQPQHF
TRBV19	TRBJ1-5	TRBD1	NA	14	TGTGCCAGTATGGGACAGGGGGCGTTTCAGCCCCAGCATTTT	CASMGQGAFQPQHF
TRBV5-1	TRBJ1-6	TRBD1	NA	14	TGCGCCAGCAGCTCGGGACAGGGGGTCTTCGCCCTCCACTTT	CASSSGQGVFALHF
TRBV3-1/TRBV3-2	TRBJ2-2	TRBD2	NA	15	TGTGCCAGCAGCCAAGGACTAGCGGGAGGCGGGGAGCTGTTTTTT	CASSQGLAGGGELFF
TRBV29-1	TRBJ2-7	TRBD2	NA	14	TGCAGCGTCAGAGCGGGAGGGACGCTCTACGAGCAGTACTTC	CSVRAGGTLYEQYF
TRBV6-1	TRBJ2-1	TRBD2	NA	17	TGTGCCAGCAGTGAAGTTCTTGACGGGGGGTTCAGGAATGAGCAGTTCTTC	CASSEVLDGGFRNEQFF
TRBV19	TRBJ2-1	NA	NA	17	TGTGCCAGTAGTGTTCTGGGGGCAGGTGGGGCGAGGAATGAGCAGTTCTTC	CASSVLGAGGARNEQFF
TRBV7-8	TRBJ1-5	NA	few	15	TGTGCCAGCAGCCCGACCGGGACTATCAATCAGCCCCAGCATTTT	CASSPTGTINQPQHF
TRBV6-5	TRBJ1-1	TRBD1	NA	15	TGTGCCAGCAGCAAAGGGGGCGCGGGGAACACTGAAGCTTTCTTT	CASSKGGAGNTEAFF
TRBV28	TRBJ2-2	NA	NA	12	TGTGCCAGCAGGGGGCCAACCGGGGAGCTGTTTTTT	CASRGPTGELFF
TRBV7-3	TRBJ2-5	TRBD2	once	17	TGTGCCAGCAGCTTACCCTCGGGACTAGCGGGTAAAGAGACCCAGTACTTC	CASSLPSGLAGKETQYF
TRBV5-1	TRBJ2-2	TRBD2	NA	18	TGCGCCAGCAGCATAGCCGGGACTAGCGGGGTTAAGACCGGGGAGCTGTTTTTT	CASSIAGTSGVKTGELFF
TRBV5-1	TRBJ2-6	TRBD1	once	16	TGCGCCAGCAGCCCTCGACAGGGCTCTGGGGCCAACGTCCTGACTTTC	CASSPRQGSGANVLTF